Presented here are 30 T cell receptor beta chains from one specimen sequenced in a study of cytomegalovirus exposure and HLA in healthy donors. 13 Jbeta primers and 60 Vbeta primers were used for the PCR. Sequenced by immunoSEQ multiplex PCR; TCRdb stores in-frame clones only, minus some. The sample records about 110,000 clones, approximately 79% being singletons. The source material was PBMCs. The receptors were sampled from a man aged 55 to 69 in good health and CMV-seronegative.

The chain employs TRBV2 and TRBJ2-5; TRBD2 agrees at 7 bases. The CDR3 has 16 amino acids. Germline trimming cut 6 bases from V and 9 bases from J; bases unmatched to any gene: 19. CDR1 is SNHLY and CDR2 is FYNNEI in the germline V gene. CDR3 sequence reads: CASRAQGGGGGEAQYF. The CDR3 DNA follows: TGTGCCAGCAGGGCCCAGGGCGGTGGCGGGGGTGAGGCCCAGTACTTC.

This clone appeared a single time. V gene TRBV2 combines with J gene TRBJ1-1, with 9 bases matching TRBD1. Germline loops: CDR1 SNHLY, CDR2 FYNNEI. The ends lost 6 bases at V and 4 bases at J; junction bases unmatched: 3. The length of the CDR3 is 13 residues. The chain's CDR3 is CASRGTGSTEAFF. CDR3 DNA sequence: TGTGCCAGCAGGGGGACAGGGTCCACTGAAGCTTTCTTT.

The chain joins TRBV9 to TRBJ2-2, with TRBD2 matching 11 bases. From germline, CDR1 is SGDLS and CDR2 YYNGEE. V dropped 0 bases and J dropped 5; count of bases not matched to a gene: 3. The CDR3 contains 16 residues. The CDR3 DNA sequence: TGTGCCAGCAGCGTAGAGCCTAGCGGGGGGACCGGGGAGCTGTTTTTT. This codes for CASSVEPSGGTGELFF.

This clone was seen more than once but under ten times. The J gene is TRBJ2-7, the V gene TRBV2; no reliable D call. CDR1 and CDR2 from the germline V gene are SNHLY and FYNNEI. The V end lost 3 bases, the J end lost 8 bases, and 5 bases lay between the germline ends. The CDR3 extends over 10 amino acids. In nucleotides, the CDR3 is TGTGCCAGCAGTGATTGGCAGCAGTACTTC. This translates into CASSDWQQYF.

This clone has a handful of counts. The V and J genes are TRBV20-1 and TRBJ1-1; D perhaps matches TRBD1 (6 bases). Germline CDR1 is DFQATT and CDR2 is SNEGSKA (reference sequence). V was trimmed by 5 bases and J by 6 bases, leaving 10 bases between them. The CDR3 has 11 residues. CDR3 loop: CSALRTAEAFF. CDR3 in DNA: TGCAGTGCTCTACGGACAGCTGAAGCTTTCTTT.

This clone has just a few counts. The chain links TRBV6-5 to TRBJ1-3; D may be TRBD1 (6 bases). The V end was cut by 0 bases, the J end by 0 bases, with 9 bases between. The CDR3 runs 16 residues. Germline loops: CDR1 MNHEY, CDR2 SVGAGI. The CDR3 reads CASSYSATGSGNTIYF. Here the CDR3 DNA reads TGTGCCAGCAGTTACTCCGCGACAGGCTCTGGAAACACCATATATTTT.

This rearrangement joins TRBV7-8 to TRBJ1-5; TRBD1 agrees at 7 bases. Trimming at V came to 3 bases and at J to 1 base, leaving 6 bases not matched to a gene. Per germline, CDR1 SGHVS and CDR2 FQNEAQ. The CDR3 contains 16 residues. The DNA for the CDR3 is TGTGCCAGCAGCTTGCTCGGGACAGAGAGCAATCAGCCCCAGCATTTT. It codes for CASSLLGTESNQPQHF. Complete variable domain (other parts from reference TRBV7-8 and TRBJ1-5): GAGVSQSPRYKVAKRGQDVALRCDPISGHVSLFWYQQALGQGPEFLTYFQNEAQLDKSGLPSDRFFAERPEGSVSTLKIQRTQQEDSAVYLCASSLLGTESNQPQHFGDGTRLSIL.

This sequence joins TRBV7-8 and TRBJ1-1; 9 nucleotides line up with TRBD1. The germline V gene has CDR1 SGHVS and CDR2 FQNEAQ. The CDR3 is made up of 15 amino acids. Losses at the gene ends were 4 bases for V and 6 bases for J; bases not matched to a gene: 9. CDR3 in DNA: TGTGCCAGCAGCTCGCCGGGGACAGGGAGACCTGAAGCTTTCTTT. The encoded protein is CASSSPGTGRPEAFF.

This chain joins TRBV2 and TRBJ2-3; 8 bases agree with TRBD2. This CDR3 is built from 14 residues. Unmatched junction bases numbered 6, after V lost 2 bases and J lost 8 bases. The germline V gene has CDR1 SNHLY and CDR2 FYNNEI. CDR3 in amino acids: CASSETSGLPTQYF. As DNA, the CDR3 is TGTGCCAGCAGTGAAACTAGCGGCCTACCTACGCAGTATTTT.

The V gene is TRBV6-6, the J gene TRBJ2-1, with 7 nucleotides matching TRBD1. CDR3 length equals 15 residues. With 9 bases clipped from V and 7 bases from J, the junction kept 15 bases outside the gene matches. The germline CDR1 and CDR2 sequences are MNHNY and SVGAGI (reference sequence). The CDR3 is CASGDQGDVWNEQFF. The CDR3, as DNA: TGTGCCAGTGGGGACCAGGGGGACGTTTGGAATGAGCAGTTCTTC.

The rearrangement joins TRBV7-6 to TRBJ2-3, with TRBD2 as a possible D gene (6 bases). V lost 5 bases and J lost 0, with 6 bases in between. CDR3 length: 13 amino acids. Germline loops: CDR1 SGHVS, CDR2 FNYEAQ. The CDR3 DNA is TGTGCCAGCAGCCGGGGGAGCACAGATACGCAGTATTTT. Protein sequence: CASSRGSTDTQYF.

V is TRBV7-9 and J is TRBJ2-7; D call uncertain. V lost 5 bases to trimming and J lost 3 bases, with 14 bases between them. CDR1 is SEHNR and CDR2 is FQNEAQ in the germline V gene (reference sequence). The CDR3 contains 14 residues. In DNA form, the CDR3 reads TGTGCCAGCAGCCCCGACTCTACTAACTACGAGCAGTACTTC. Protein: CASSPDSTNYEQYF.

This clone is a singleton in its sample. The chain recombines TRBV25-1 with TRBJ2-5, with 7 bases matching TRBD1. The germline gives CDR1 MGHDK, CDR2 SYGVNS. The J segment lost 4 bases and the V segment lost 3 bases, leaving 5 bases of the junction unmatched. The CDR3 consists of 14 residues. CDR3 nucleotide sequence: TGTGCCAGCAGTGACAATCCAGGGGGAGAGACCCAGTACTTC. Amino acid sequence: CASSDNPGGETQYF.

This chain links TRBV2 with TRBJ2-3, with TRBD2 as a possible D gene (7 bases). The germline gives CDR1 SNHLY, CDR2 FYNNEI. This CDR3 comprises 14 residues. Trimming cost V 11 bases and J 0 bases, with 15 bases left between them. The CDR3 loop reads CARSRGGSTDTQYF. CDR3 bases: TGTGCCCGCTCCCGCGGGGGCAGCACAGATACGCAGTATTTT.

J is TRBJ1-3 and V is TRBV9, with D possibly being TRBD1 (5 bases). The CDR3 runs to 14 residues. Germline assignment: CDR1 SGDLS and CDR2 YYNGEE. Trimming removed 1 base at V and 0 bases at J, with 5 bases between. CDR3 loop: CASSVQGSGNTIYF. In DNA form, the CDR3 reads TGTGCCAGCAGCGTACAGGGCTCTGGAAACACCATATATTTT.

The CDR3 reads CASKVFRQVPNSPLHF. CDR3 nucleotide sequence: TGTGCCAGCAAAGTTTTTCGACAGGTGCCTAATTCACCCCTCCACTTT. The chain couples TRBV28 to TRBJ1-6; TRBD1 might be the D (6 bases). Germline assignment: CDR1 MDHEN and CDR2 SYDVKM. This CDR3 has 16 residues. V was pared by 7 bases and J by 6 bases, with 19 bases between.

This chain connects TRBV7-9 to TRBJ2-6; 9 positions match TRBD1. The V gene end was trimmed by 5 bases and the J gene end by 3 bases; junction bases not matched to a gene: 11. Germline V lookup: CDR1 SEHNR, CDR2 FQNEAQ (reference sequence). This CDR3 region has 18 residues. The CDR3 region has the DNA TGTGCCAGCAGCCCGGGACAGGGAGGTTTAAGTGGGGCCAACGTCCTGACTTTC. Its translation: CASSPGQGGLSGANVLTF.

V gene TRBV7-7 combines with J gene TRBJ2-7; possible D gene TRBD2, 6 bases. The germline gives CDR1 SSHAT, CDR2 FNYEAQ (reference sequence). The CDR3 is 18 residues long. The V gene lost 1 base and the J gene lost 5 bases, with 24 bases spanning the gap. In nucleotides, the CDR3 is TGTGCCAGCAGCTTAGGAGTGGCCCACCCCCCACGGAGGGACGAGCAGTACGTC. Protein: CASSLGVAHPPRRDEQYV.

This chain uses TRBV15 with TRBJ1-5, with D unclear. CDR3 length equals 16 residues. Between the trimmed V and J ends, which lost 5 bases and 2 bases, there was a span of 16 bases. Germline values: CDR1 LNHNV, CDR2 YYDKDF (reference sequence). The CDR3 sequence: CATSPLDHRGNQPQHF. The CDR3 DNA reads as TGTGCCACCAGCCCGCTTGACCACCGGGGCAATCAGCCCCAGCATTTT.

The rearrangement joins TRBV15 to TRBJ1-2; 10 positions agree with TRBD1. Germline loops: CDR1 LNHNV, CDR2 YYDKDF (reference sequence). This CDR3 has 14 amino acids. The trim removed 4 bases at V and 6 bases at J, leaving 5 bases unmatched. The CDR3 protein is CATSNAGTGDGYTF. The DNA of the CDR3 is TGTGCCACCAGCAATGCCGGGACAGGGGATGGCTACACCTTC.

This clone showed up just a few times. The V call is TRBV9, the J call TRBJ2-1; TRBD2 might be the D (6 bases). This CDR3 comprises 16 residues. Germline CDR1 and CDR2: SGDLS and YYNGEE. V was shortened by 0 bases and J by 8 bases, with 18 bases between the two germline ends. CDR3 loop: CASSVALAWGVDEQFF. The CDR3 coding sequence is TGTGCCAGCAGCGTAGCTTTGGCCTGGGGGGTTGATGAGCAGTTCTTC.

The chain links TRBV29-1 to TRBJ1-1; TRBD1 matches at 8 bases. CDR3 length: 13 amino acids. The germline CDR1 and CDR2 sequences are SQVTM and ANQGSEA. Trimming cost V 7 bases and J 1 base; bases outside gene matches: 5. CDR3 DNA: TGCAGCGCCAAACAGGGGGGGAACACTGAAGCTTTCTTT. This codes for CSAKQGGNTEAFF.

V usage is TRBV2 and J usage is TRBJ2-5; TRBD2 is a possible D gene (7 bases). Trimming removed 3 bases from V and 5 bases from J, with 16 bases in between. The CDR3 consists of 15 residues. Per germline, CDR1 SNHLY and CDR2 FYNNEI. The CDR3 loop reads CASSESGGAYETQYF. The CDR3 DNA reads as TGTGCCAGCAGTGAGAGTGGGGGGGCTTATGAGACCCAGTACTTC.

The chain has TRBV28 and TRBJ2-1, with 7 bases identical to TRBD2. Trimming at V came to 6 bases and at J to 7 bases, leaving 12 bases not matched to a gene. The germline V gene has CDR1 MDHEN and CDR2 SYDVKM. This CDR3 has 15 residues. CDR3 DNA sequence: TGTGCCAGCAGCTGGAGGGGAGGGATAAAGAATGAGCAGTTCTTC. Residues: CASSWRGGIKNEQFF.

V and J are TRBV5-5 and TRBJ2-3; D unresolved. V dropped 3 bases and J dropped 1 base, with 15 bases sitting between them. The CDR3 has 16 amino acids. Per germline, CDR1 SGHKS and CDR2 YYEKEE (reference sequence). CDR3 coding DNA: TGTGCCAGCAGCTCTATTTTAAAAGCCCGCACAGATACGCAGTATTTT. This gives the protein CASSSILKARTDTQYF.

The chain combines TRBV5-1 with TRBJ2-7, with a tentative D call TRBD1 (5 bases). The germline V and J ends were trimmed by 7 bases and 3 bases, with 11 bases remaining between them. This CDR3 is 12 amino acids long. Germline values: CDR1 SGHRS, CDR2 YFSETQ. The CDR3 nucleotides are TGCGCCAGCCGGAGCAGGGACTACGAGCAGTACTTC. Amino acid sequence: CASRSRDYEQYF.

Concerning this clone: This CDR3 is also generated by other DNA sequences in the sample. CDR3 DNA: TGCGCCAGCAGCTTGGGGACAGCCTACAATGAGCAGTTCTTC. Residues: CASSLGTAYNEQFF. The chain is built from TRBV5-1 and TRBJ2-1, with D maybe TRBD1 (6 bases). This CDR3 spans 14 amino acids. Trimming cost V 0 bases and J 2 bases, with 6 bases left between them. Germline CDR1 and CDR2: SGHRS and YFSETQ.

The rearrangement links TRBV5-1 to TRBJ2-1; D unresolved. V was cut by 3 bases and J by 6 bases, with 13 bases left in between. This CDR3 is 14 amino acids long. CDR1 and CDR2 (germline): SGHRS, YFSETQ. In DNA, the CDR3 is TGCGCCAGCAGCTGGTATGAGGCAGTCAATGAGCAGTTCTTC. The encoded protein is CASSWYEAVNEQFF.

This clone has a single count. The CDR3, as DNA: TGTGCCAGCTCACCACCAACACAGGGGAGGAACACCGGGGAGCTGTTTTTT. This sequence encodes CASSPPTQGRNTGELFF. The chain has TRBV18 and TRBJ2-2; 7 bases match TRBD1. This CDR3 is 17 amino acids long. Unmatched junction bases numbered 5, after V lost 0 bases and J lost 1 base. Germline lookup yields CDR1 KGHSH and CDR2 LQKENI.

This chain uses TRBV30 with TRBJ1-1; D possibly corresponds to TRBD1 (5 bases). V lost 5 bases and J lost 11, with 18 bases in between. The CDR3 sequence is 12 residues long. Germline V lookup: CDR1 GTSNPN, CDR2 SVGIG (reference sequence). The DNA of the CDR3 is TGTGCCTGGTCCGCCGGCAGGGTATCGGCTTTCTTT. Amino acid sequence: CAWSAGRVSAFF.